A single sample is the source of the 13 T cell receptor beta chains below, sequenced in a study of control samples from healthy donors and cancer patients. Using immunoSEQ multiplex PCR, the repertoire was profiled, and TCRdb retains in-frame clones only, with some absent. The repertoire consists of over 80,000 clones, with approximately 78% occurring once and the leading ten covering about 2%. Sequencing was performed on blood. The receptors stem from a man aged 55 to 70 in good health.

This clone occurred once. This rearrangement joins TRBV2 to TRBJ2-1; the match to TRBD2 covers 15 bases. This CDR3 contains 16 residues. V shed 5 bases, J shed 6 bases, and the junction held 5 bases outside the gene matches. Per the germline V gene, CDR1 is SNHLY and CDR2 is FYNNEI. The CDR3 DNA reads as TGTGCCAGCAGTCGGACTAGCGGGGGGGGCCTCAATGAGCAGTTCTTC. This gives the protein CASSRTSGGGLNEQFF.

The chain joins TRBV19 to TRBJ2-7; 16 bases line up with TRBD2. V lost 6 bases to trimming and J lost 7 bases; unmatched junction nucleotides: 3. The CDR3 contains 14 residues. Germline V gene sequence: CDR1 LNHDA, CDR2 SQIVND (reference sequence). For the CDR3, the DNA is TGTGCCAGTAGCCCGGGACTAGCGGGGGGGGAGCAGTACTTC. It is translated as CASSPGLAGGEQYF.

The rearrangement joins TRBV5-1 to TRBJ2-5; D call uncertain. CDR3 size: 15 residues. Germline V gene sequence: CDR1 SGHRS, CDR2 YFSETQ. V was trimmed by 0 bases and J by 2 bases, leaving 11 bases between them. The CDR3 sequence is CASSLVRGFQETQYF. In DNA, the CDR3 is TGCGCCAGCAGCTTGGTACGTGGATTTCAAGAGACCCAGTACTTC.

The chain links TRBV6-6 to TRBJ2-4; possibly TRBD2 for D (7 bases). V was shortened by 2 bases and J by 6 bases, with 17 bases between the two germline ends. The CDR3 runs to 16 residues. Germline V gene sequence: CDR1 MNHNY, CDR2 SVGAGI (reference sequence). The CDR3 DNA is TGTGCCAGCAGTTACGTCCGGGGGGCCAGGGGAAACATTCAGTACTTC. As protein: CASSYVRGARGNIQYF.

In its sample, this clone was seen a few times. V is TRBV28 and J is TRBJ1-1; D gene ambiguous. Trimming left V 4 bases short and J 10 bases short, with 13 bases between. Germline CDR1 reads MDHEN; CDR2 reads SYDVKM. The CDR3 runs 12 residues. The CDR3, as DNA: TGTGCCAGCAGTTCCCGCTTTCGGAGAGCTTTCTTT. It codes for CASSSRFRRAFF. The full variable domain, in which reference TRBV28 and TRBJ1-1 provide the parts outside the CDR3, is DVKVTQSSRYLVKRTGEKVFLECVQDMDHENMFWYRQDPGLGLRLIYFSYDVKMKEKGDIPEGYSVSREKKERFSLILESASTNQTSMYLCASSSRFRRAFFGQGTRLTVV.

The rearrangement links TRBV30 to TRBJ1-2, with a tentative D call TRBD1 (6 bases). Germline values: CDR1 GTSNPN, CDR2 SVGIG (reference sequence). This CDR3 has 12 amino acids. The germline V and J ends were trimmed by 1 base and 8 bases, with 11 bases remaining between them. Here the CDR3 reads CAWSETGQGYTF. The CDR3, as DNA: TGTGCCTGGAGTGAGACAGGTCAGGGCTACACCTTC.

The CDR3 spells CASSDGNRMNQPQHF. The CDR3 DNA follows: TGCGCCAGCAGTGATGGGAACAGGATGAATCAGCCCCAGCATTTT. This chain links TRBV10-2 with TRBJ1-5; D possibly corresponds to TRBD1 (5 bases). CDR3 length: 15 residues. Germline V CDR1 and CDR2: WSHSY, SAAADI. V lost 3 bases to trimming and J lost 4 bases, with 13 bases between them.

The rearrangement uses TRBV3-1 (or the pseudogene TRBV3-2) and TRBJ2-1; D is undetermined. The CDR3 length is 15 residues. V lost 0 bases and J lost 6, with 12 bases in between. Germline V gene data show CDR1 as LGHDT and CDR2 as YNNKEL (reference sequence). The CDR3: CASSQDLGRINEQFF. The CDR3 DNA reads TGTGCCAGCAGCCAAGATTTGGGCAGAATCAATGAGCAGTTCTTC.

This chain's CDR3 is CASSLGGGAFGYTF. CDR3 DNA sequence: TGTGCCAGCAGCTTAGGAGGGGGCGCGTTTGGCTACACCTTC. The chain links TRBV11-2 to TRBJ1-2, with 7 bases that match TRBD1. Germline assignment: CDR1 SGHAT and CDR2 FQNNGV. V lost 1 base, J lost 7 bases, and 6 bases stayed unmatched. The CDR3 length is 14 residues. Filled out from reference TRBV11-2 and TRBJ1-2, the complete variable domain reads EAGVAQSPRYKIIEKRQSVAFWCNPISGHATLYWYQQILGQGPKLLIQFQNNGVVDDSQLPKDRFSAERLKGVDSTLKIQPAKLEDSAVYLCASSLGGGAFGYTFGSGTRLTVV.

This clone was counted only a few times. J is TRBJ2-3 and V is TRBV29-1; D may be TRBD1 (7 bases). This CDR3 is built from 15 residues. Germline lookup yields CDR1 SQVTM and CDR2 ANQGSEA. Trimming stripped 0 bases from V and 4 bases from J, with 14 bases between. This chain's CDR3 is CSVEEGGRGADTQYF. The CDR3 coding sequence is TGCAGCGTTGAAGAAGGGGGCAGGGGGGCAGATACGCAGTATTTT.

The gene calls are TRBV10-1 and TRBJ2-1; 16 nucleotides match TRBD2. The CDR3 consists of 19 residues. Germline loops: CDR1 WNHNN, CDR2 SYGVQD (reference sequence). V was pared by 7 bases and J by 2 bases, with 11 bases of the junction left unmatched. CDR3 loop: CASTPGLAGGPVTYNEQFF. The CDR3 DNA is TGCGCCAGCACCCCGGGACTAGCGGGGGGGCCAGTGACCTACAATGAGCAGTTCTTC.

The rearrangement links TRBV5-1 to TRBJ2-7; tentatively, D is TRBD2 (5 bases). Per germline, CDR1 SGHRS and CDR2 YFSETQ. V was clipped by 0 bases and J by 0 bases, with 16 bases between them. The CDR3 loop spans 17 amino acids. The CDR3 loop reads CASSLGGSGSSSYEQYF. The CDR3 DNA follows: TGCGCCAGCAGCTTGGGAGGCAGCGGTTCTAGCTCCTACGAGCAGTACTTC. The variable domain in full, completed from reference TRBV5-1 and TRBJ2-7, reads KAGVTQTPRYLIKTRGQQVTLSCSPISGHRSVSWYQQTPGQGLQFLFEYFSETQRNKGNFPGRFSGRQFSNSRSEMNVSTLELGDSALYLCASSLGGSGSSSYEQYFGPGTRLTVT.

This chain links TRBV18 with TRBJ1-1; the D is unclear. Germline V gene sequence: CDR1 KGHSH, CDR2 LQKENI. The CDR3 is 14 amino acids. V shed 4 bases and J shed 4 bases, with 13 bases lying between them. CDR3 amino acids: CASSHAPGSTEAFF. In DNA form, the CDR3 reads TGTGCCAGCTCACATGCCCCCGGTTCCACTGAAGCTTTCTTT.